This T cell receptor (beta chain) was sequenced for a study of a mutant IDH1 vaccine in newly diagnosed glioma listed by TCRdb under 2021. In the study overall: Across visits V03 through V10, patients got a total of eight vaccinations, given in weeks 1, 3, 5, 7, 11, 15, 19 and 23. Vaccination began 4-6 weeks after radiotherapy alone, or alongside temozolomide cycles in the chemotherapy-containing groups. Of the 32 patients who were treated, around 62% were male and around 40% were female, and the mean age was roughly 40 years. Before enrollment, most patients had been given radiochemotherapy with temozolomide as standard therapy, while the rest had received either radiotherapy alone or temozolomide alone. Peripheral blood was collected at six visits: V03 (baseline), V05, V07, V10, V12 and V13. Longitudinal TCRB deep sequencing was performed for roughly 27 treated patients wherever samples were available for exploratory analyses.

The CDR3 measures 15 amino acids from cysteine to phenylalanine. Just CDR3 DNA is preserved here, 45 bases in frame from base 1. V lost 5 bases and J lost 5 bases; the stretch between them is 18 bases long. From a lookup of the germline V gene (reference sequence), CDR1 and CDR2 are LNHDA and SQIVND. Libraries were made using the immunoSEQ multiplex PCR assay. Following the manufacturer's protocol, the hsTCRB Kit was used to amplify rearranged TCR beta chain sequences. TCRB libraries were sequenced on an Illumina MiSeq. As for the authors' bioinformatics: Demultiplexing, trimming and gene mapping were performed with the kit vendor's proprietary platform. TCRdb's version of the immuneACCESS table is confined to in-frame rearrangements and falls short of the full clone set. An unresolved V gene accounts for under half of the shortfall where checked; the remainder is of unknown origin. V and J calls and clone size are copied from that table; D and trimming were computed from the DNA. This sample holds roughly 40,000 clones; roughly 90% were observed only once. Together, the top ten hold over 2.5% of the sample.

This clone was seen a few times. This receptor's antigen is unknown. There are no base qualities to consult, and no much larger clone falls within one base. Per the publication, the time point label means: week 5, during vaccination. Every vaccine dose consisted of 300 ug of a 20-mer mutant IDH1 peptide in Montanide, administered subcutaneously together with topical imiquimod. All donors had newly diagnosed IDH1-mutant astrocytomas of WHO grade 3 or 4 that showed loss of nuclear ATRX. The samples were drawn from NOA16, a multicentre, single-arm, open-label phase I trial in Germany that tested a mutant IDH1 peptide vaccine in humans for the first time. Genomic DNA for TCRB sequencing was isolated from EDTA blood with the DNeasy Blood and Tissue Kit. The full study reports these points: Vaccine-induced immune responses across multiple MHC alleles were detected in around 92% of patients. It was noted by the authors that analyses of patient blood samples could not be reproduced owing to sample limitations. Availability determined which PBMC samples were chosen for TCRB deep sequencing. Changes in the top peripheral T cell clonotypes picked up by TCRB sequencing did not appear to be linked to pseudoprogression.

The material was PBMCs, obtained from a glioma patient whose treatment included an IDH1 peptide vaccine. This chain is built from TRBV19 and TRBJ2-5; the D gene assignment is ambiguous. The sequence was collected from a middle-aged man with glioma. The sequenced DNA: TGTGCCAGTAGTTCCGGGTCATCCAATTGGGAGACCCAGTACTTC. It translates as CASSSGSSNWETQYF. The full variable domain, with segments outside the CDR3 supplied by the reference TRBV19 and TRBJ2-5 proteins, appears as DGGITQSPKYLFRKEGQNVTLSCEQNLNHDAMYWYRQDPGQGLRLIYYSQIVNDFQKGDIAEGYSVSREKKESFPLTVTSAQKNPTAFYLCASSSGSSNWETQYFGPGTRLLVL.